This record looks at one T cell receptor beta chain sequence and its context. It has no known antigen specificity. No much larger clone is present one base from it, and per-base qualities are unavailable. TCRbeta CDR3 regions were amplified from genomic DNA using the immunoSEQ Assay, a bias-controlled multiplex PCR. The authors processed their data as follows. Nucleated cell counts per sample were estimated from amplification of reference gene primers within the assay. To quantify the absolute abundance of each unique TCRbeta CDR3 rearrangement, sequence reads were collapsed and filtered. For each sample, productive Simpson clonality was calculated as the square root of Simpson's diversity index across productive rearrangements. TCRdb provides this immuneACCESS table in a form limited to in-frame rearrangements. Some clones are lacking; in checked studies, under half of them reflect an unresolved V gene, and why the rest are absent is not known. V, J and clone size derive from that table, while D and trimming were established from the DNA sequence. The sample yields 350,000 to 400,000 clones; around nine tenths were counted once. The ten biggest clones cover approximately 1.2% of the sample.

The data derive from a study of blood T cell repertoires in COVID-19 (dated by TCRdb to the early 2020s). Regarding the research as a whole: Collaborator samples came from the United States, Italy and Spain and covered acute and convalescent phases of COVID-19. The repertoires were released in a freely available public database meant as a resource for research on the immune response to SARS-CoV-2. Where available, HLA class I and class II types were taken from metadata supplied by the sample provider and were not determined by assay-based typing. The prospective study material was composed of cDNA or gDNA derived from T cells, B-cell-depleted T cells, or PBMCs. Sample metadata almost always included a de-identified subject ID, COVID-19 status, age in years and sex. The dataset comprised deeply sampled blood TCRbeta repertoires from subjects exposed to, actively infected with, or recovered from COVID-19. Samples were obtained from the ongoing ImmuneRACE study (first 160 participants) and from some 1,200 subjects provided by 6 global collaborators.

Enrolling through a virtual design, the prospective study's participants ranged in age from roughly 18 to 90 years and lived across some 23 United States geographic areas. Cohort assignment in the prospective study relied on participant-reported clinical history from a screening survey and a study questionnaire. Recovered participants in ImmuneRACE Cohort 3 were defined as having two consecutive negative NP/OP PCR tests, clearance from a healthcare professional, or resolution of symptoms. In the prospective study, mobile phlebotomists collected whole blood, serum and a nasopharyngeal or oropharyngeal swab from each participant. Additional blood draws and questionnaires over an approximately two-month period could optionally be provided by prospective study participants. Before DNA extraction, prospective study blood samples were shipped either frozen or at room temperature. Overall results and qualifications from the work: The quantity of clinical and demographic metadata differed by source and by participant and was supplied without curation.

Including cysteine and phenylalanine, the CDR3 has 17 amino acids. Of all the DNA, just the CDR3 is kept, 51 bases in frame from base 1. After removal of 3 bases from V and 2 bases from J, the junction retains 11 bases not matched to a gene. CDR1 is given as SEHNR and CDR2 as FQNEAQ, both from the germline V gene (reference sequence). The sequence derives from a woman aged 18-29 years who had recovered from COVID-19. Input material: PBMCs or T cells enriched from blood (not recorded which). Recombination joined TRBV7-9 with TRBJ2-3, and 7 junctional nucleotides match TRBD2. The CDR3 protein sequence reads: CASSFRRGDVITDTQYF. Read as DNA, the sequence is TGTGCCAGCAGCTTTCGTCGGGGGGACGTGATCACAGATACGCAGTATTTT.